This T cell receptor (beta chain) was documented in a study of CD8 T cells in Susac syndrome. CDR3 length equals 14 residues. Germline V gene sequence: CDR1 MNHEY, CDR2 SMNVEV (reference sequence). V was pared by 6 bases and J by 5 bases, with 3 bases of the junction left unmatched. CD8+ and CD4+ T cells circulating in blood were sequenced for TCR beta. Patients with stable or active relapsing-remitting disease, all of them treatment-naive, made up the multiple sclerosis controls. Negative isolation yielded CD8+ and CD4+ T cells; FACS enriched TEMRA cells. Reverse transcription used about 0.45 to 1 ug RNA and random hexamers. With immunoSEQ multiplex PCR, TCR beta CDR3 was amplified across 54 Vbeta and 13 Jbeta. TCRdb re-called the immunoSEQ multiplex PCR reads with MiXCR, one entry per CDR3 protein. In the table there are fewer than 250,000 distinct CDR3 sequences, 90% to 95% of which are singletons.

The receptor's source is a human donor with multiple sclerosis. V usage is TRBV27 and J usage is TRBJ2-1; 11 bases are shared with TRBD2. The sequenced sample was CD8+ T cells from PBMCs. The chain's CDR3 is CASRSLAGDNEQFF. DNA for the CDR3: TGTGCCAGCAGGTCACTAGCGGGGGACAATGAGCAGTTCTTC.